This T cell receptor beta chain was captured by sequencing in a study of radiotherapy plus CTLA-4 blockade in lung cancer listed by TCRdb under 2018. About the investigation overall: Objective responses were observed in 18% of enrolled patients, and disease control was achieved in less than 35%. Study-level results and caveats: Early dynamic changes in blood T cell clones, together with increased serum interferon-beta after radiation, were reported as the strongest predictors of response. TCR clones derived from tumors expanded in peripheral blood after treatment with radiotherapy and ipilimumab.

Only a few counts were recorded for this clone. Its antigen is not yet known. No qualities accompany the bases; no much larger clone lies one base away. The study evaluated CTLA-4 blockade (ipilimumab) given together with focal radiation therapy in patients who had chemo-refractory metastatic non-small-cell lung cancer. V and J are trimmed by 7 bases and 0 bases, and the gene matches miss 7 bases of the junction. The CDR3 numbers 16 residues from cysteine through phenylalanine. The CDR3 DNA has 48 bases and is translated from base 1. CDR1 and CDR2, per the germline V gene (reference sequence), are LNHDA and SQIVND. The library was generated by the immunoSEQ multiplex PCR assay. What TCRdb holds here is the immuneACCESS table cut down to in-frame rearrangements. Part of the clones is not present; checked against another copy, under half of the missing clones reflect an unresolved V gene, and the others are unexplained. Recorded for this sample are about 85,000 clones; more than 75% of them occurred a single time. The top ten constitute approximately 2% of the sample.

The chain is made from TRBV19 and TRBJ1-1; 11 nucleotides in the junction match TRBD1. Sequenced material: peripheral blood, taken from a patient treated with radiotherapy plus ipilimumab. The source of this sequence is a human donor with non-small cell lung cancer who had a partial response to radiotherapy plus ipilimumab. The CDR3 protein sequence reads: CASKIGTGGMNTEAFF. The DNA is TGTGCCAGTAAAATCGGGACAGGGGGAATGAACACTGAAGCTTTCTTT.